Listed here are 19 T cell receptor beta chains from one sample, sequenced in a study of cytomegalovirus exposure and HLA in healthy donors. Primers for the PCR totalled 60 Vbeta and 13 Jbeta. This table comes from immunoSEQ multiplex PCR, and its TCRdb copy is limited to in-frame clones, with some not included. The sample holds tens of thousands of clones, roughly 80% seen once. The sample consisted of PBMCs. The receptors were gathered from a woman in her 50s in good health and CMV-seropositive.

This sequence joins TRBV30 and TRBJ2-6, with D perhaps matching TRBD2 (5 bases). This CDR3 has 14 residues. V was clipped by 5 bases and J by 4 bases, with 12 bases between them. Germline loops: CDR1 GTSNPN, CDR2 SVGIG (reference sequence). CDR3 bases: TGTGCCTGGTCCAAGGAGGTCGGGGCCAACGTCCTGACTTTC. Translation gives CAWSKEVGANVLTF.

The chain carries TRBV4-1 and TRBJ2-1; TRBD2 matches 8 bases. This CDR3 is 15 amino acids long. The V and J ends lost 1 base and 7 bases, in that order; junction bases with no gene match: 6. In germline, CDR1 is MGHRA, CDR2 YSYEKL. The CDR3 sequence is CASSQGPGGENEQFF. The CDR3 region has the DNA TGCGCCAGCAGCCAAGGGCCGGGGGGGGAGAATGAGCAGTTCTTC.

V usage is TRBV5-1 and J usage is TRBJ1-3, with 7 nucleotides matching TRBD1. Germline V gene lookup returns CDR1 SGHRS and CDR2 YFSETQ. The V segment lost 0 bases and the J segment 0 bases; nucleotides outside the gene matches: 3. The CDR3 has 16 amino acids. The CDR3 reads CASSLGRGSSGNTIYF. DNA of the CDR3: TGCGCCAGCAGCTTGGGCAGGGGGAGCTCTGGAAACACCATATATTTT.

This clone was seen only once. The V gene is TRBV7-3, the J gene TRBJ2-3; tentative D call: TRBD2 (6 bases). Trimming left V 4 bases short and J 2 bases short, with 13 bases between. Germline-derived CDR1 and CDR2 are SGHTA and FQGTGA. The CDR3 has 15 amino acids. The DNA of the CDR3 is TGTGCCAGCAGCTCCGGGACTCACCCCACAGATACGCAGTATTTT. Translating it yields CASSSGTHPTDTQYF. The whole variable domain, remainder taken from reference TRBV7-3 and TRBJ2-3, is GAGVSQTPSNKVTEKGKYVELRCDPISGHTALYWYRQSLGQGPEFLIYFQGTGAADDSGLPNDRFFAVRPEGSVSTLKIQRTERGDSAVYLCASSSGTHPTDTQYFGPGTRLTVL.

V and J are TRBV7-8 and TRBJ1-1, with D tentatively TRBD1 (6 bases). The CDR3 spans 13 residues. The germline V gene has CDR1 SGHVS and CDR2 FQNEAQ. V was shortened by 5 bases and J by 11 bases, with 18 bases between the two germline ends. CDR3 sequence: CASSEGHLGQAFF. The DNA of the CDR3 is TGTGCCAGCAGCGAGGGACACCTCGGACAGGCTTTCTTT.

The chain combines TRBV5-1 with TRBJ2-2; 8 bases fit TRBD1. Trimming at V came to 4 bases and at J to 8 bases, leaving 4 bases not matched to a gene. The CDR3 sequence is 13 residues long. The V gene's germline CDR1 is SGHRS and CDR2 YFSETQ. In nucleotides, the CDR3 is TGCGCCAGCAGCCCCCAGGGGGCGGGGGAGCTGTTTTTT. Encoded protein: CASSPQGAGELFF.

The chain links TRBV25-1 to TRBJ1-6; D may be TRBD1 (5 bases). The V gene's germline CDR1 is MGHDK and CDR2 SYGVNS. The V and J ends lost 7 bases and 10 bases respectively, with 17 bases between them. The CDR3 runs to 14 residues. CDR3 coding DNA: TGTGCCAGCAACCACGTGGGGCAGGGATCACCCCTCCACTTT. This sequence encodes CASNHVGQGSPLHF.

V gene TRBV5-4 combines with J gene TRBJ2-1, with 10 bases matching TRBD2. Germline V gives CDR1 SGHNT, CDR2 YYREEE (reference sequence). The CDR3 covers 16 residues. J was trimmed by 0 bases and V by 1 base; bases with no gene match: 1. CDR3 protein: CASSLPSGSSYNEQFF. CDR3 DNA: TGTGCCAGCAGCTTGCCTAGCGGGAGCTCCTACAATGAGCAGTTCTTC.

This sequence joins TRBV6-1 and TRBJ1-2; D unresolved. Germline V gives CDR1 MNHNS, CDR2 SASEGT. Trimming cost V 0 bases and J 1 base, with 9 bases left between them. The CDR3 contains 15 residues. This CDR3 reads CASSEAAVSNYGYTF. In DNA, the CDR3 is TGTGCCAGCAGTGAAGCGGCCGTCAGTAACTATGGCTACACCTTC.

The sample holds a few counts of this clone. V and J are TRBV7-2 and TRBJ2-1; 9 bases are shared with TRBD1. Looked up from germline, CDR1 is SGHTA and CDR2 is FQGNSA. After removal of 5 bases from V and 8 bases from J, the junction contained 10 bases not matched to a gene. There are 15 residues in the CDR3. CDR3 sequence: CASSLFGTGFDEQFF. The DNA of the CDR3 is TGTGCCAGCAGCCTATTTGGGACAGGGTTCGATGAGCAGTTCTTC.

CDR3 in DNA: TGCGCCAGCAGCGTCGACAGGGACTACGAGCAGTACTTC. It yields the protein CASSVDRDYEQYF. This chain links TRBV5-1 with TRBJ2-7; 7 bases map to TRBD1. Germline lookup yields CDR1 SGHRS and CDR2 YFSETQ. This CDR3 region has 13 residues. Trimming removed 4 bases from V and 3 bases from J; junction bases left unmatched: 4.

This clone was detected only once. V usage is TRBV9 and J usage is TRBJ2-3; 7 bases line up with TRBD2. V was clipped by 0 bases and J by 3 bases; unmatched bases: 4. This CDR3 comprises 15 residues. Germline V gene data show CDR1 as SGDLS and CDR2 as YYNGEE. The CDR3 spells CASSVVAGETDTQYF. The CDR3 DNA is TGTGCCAGCAGCGTAGTGGCGGGAGAGACAGATACGCAGTATTTT. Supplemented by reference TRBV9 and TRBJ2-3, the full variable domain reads DSGVTQTPKHLITATGQRVTLRCSPRSGDLSVYWYQQSLDQGLQFLIQYYNGEERAKGNILERFSAQQFPDLHSELNLSSLELGDSALYFCASSVVAGETDTQYFGPGTRLTVL.

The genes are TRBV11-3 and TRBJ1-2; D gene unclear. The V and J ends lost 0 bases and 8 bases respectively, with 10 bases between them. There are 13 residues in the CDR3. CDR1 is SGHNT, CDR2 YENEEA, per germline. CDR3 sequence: CASSLDPFGGYTF. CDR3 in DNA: TGTGCCAGCAGCTTAGATCCCTTCGGGGGCTACACCTTC.

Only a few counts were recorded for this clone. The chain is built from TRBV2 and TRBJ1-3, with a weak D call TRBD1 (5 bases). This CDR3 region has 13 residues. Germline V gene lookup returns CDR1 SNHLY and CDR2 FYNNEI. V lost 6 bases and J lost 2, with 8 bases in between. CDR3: CASRQGTGNTIYF. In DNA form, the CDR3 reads TGTGCCAGCAGGCAGGGTACTGGAAACACCATATATTTT.

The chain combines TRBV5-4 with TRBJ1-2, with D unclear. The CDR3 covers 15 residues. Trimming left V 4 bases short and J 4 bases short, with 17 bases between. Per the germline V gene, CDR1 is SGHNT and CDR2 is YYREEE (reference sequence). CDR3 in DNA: TGTGCCAGCAGCACCCGGACTTCACTGCTCTATGGCTACACCTTC. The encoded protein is CASSTRTSLLYGYTF. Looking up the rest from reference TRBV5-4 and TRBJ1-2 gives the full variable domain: ETGVTQSPTHLIKTRGQQVTLRCSSQSGHNTVSWYQQALGQGPQFIFQYYREEENGRGNFPPRFSGLQFPNYSSELNVNALELDDSALYLCASSTRTSLLYGYTFGSGTRLTVV.

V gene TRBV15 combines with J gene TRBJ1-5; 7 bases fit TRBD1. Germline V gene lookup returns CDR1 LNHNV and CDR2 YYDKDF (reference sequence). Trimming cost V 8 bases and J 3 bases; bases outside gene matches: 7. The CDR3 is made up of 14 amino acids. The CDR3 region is CATGKGGTNQPQHF. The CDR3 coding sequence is TGTGCCACCGGGAAAGGGGGCACCAATCAGCCCCAGCATTTT.

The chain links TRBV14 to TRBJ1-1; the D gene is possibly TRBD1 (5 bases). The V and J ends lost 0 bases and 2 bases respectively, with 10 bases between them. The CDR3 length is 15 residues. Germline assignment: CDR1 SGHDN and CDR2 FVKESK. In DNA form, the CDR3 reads TGTGCCAGCAGCCAAGATCTGGGGGGTAACACTGAAGCTTTCTTT. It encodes CASSQDLGGNTEAFF.

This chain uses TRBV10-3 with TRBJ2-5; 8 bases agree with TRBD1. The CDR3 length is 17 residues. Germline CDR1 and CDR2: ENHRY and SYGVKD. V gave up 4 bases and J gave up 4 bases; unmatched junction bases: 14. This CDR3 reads CAISGARRDRSGETQYF. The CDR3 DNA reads TGTGCCATCAGTGGCGCACGAAGGGACAGGAGTGGAGAGACCCAGTACTTC.

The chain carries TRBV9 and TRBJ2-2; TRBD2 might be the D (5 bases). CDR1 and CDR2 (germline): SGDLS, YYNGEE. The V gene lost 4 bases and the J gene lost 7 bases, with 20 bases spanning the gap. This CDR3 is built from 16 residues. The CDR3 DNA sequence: TGTGCCAGCAGCCACCGGCCCGGGGTATTGGGCGGGGAGCTGTTTTTT. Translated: CASSHRPGVLGGELFF.